A selection of T cell receptor beta chains follows, all from one sample in a study of cytomegalovirus exposure and HLA in healthy donors. The method was immunoSEQ multiplex PCR; TCRdb's version includes in-frame clones alone and lacks a portion of them. The data hold roughly 120,000 clones, with roughly four fifths observed a single time. The sequencing input was PBMCs. These receptors were taken from a male donor in good health and CMV-seropositive. Each CDR3 is given with its conserved first and last residue. Each record gives: V gene, D gene, J gene, clone size, CDR3 length, CDR3 DNA, CDR3 protein. A D gene is named only where the DNA matches it firmly. Clone size is given for some rows only: seen once, a few or many times, or a class if the clone is expanded.

TRBV6-5	.	TRBJ1-5	.	14	TGTGCCAGCAGTAGTCAGGGGAAGAGGCAGCCCCAGCATTTT	CASSSQGKRQPQHF
TRBV9	.	TRBJ2-4	.	16	TGTGCCAGCAGCCCCAGGTCGGGGAGGAGCAAAAACATTCAGTACTTC	CASSPRSGRSKNIQYF
TRBV30	.	TRBJ1-2	.	15	TGTGCCTGGAGTGTACCCTTCCCAGGTACCTATGGCTACACCTTC	CAWSVPFPGTYGYTF
TRBV5-4	TRBD2	TRBJ2-2	.	17	TGTGCCAGCAGCTGGGGGGGGAGAGGTGTCAACACCGGGGAGCTGTTTTTT	CASSWGGRGVNTGELFF
TRBV18	.	TRBJ2-3	once	12	TGTGCCAGCTCCCTCGAGAGAAATACGCAGTATTTT	CASSLERNTQYF
TRBV5-4	.	TRBJ1-1	once	15	TGTGCCAGCAGCAATCTCGGAACGGGGAACACTGAAGCTTTCTTT	CASSNLGTGNTEAFF
TRBV7-7	TRBD2	TRBJ2-7	few	16	TGTGCTAGCAGCAGAGGAGCTGGGAGCGGGAGTGGCGAGCAGTACTTC	CASSRGAGSGSGEQYF
TRBV5-1	TRBD2	TRBJ2-1	.	17	TGCGCCAGCAGCGCGCTAGCGGCTACACAGGCCTACAATGAGCAGTTCTTC	CASSALAATQAYNEQFF
TRBV5-1	TRBD1	TRBJ1-3	.	16	TGCGCCAGCAGCTTGGGGGGGACAGGAATTGGAAACACCATATATTTT	CASSLGGTGIGNTIYF
TRBV28	.	TRBJ2-4	once	15	TGTGCCAGCAGCCCACGAGAGACCCACAGGGTACTCCCGTACTTC	CASSPRETHRVLPYF
TRBV21-1	.	TRBJ2-7	.	19	TGTGCCAGCAGCACCCTGACTAGCGGGAGGGCCGGAGGGTCCTACGAGCAGTACTTC	CASSTLTSGRAGGSYEQYF
TRBV9	TRBD2	TRBJ2-5	once	14	TGTGCCAGCAGCGGGGGCGGGAGAAGAGAGACCCAGTACTTC	CASSGGGRRETQYF
TRBV25-1	TRBD2	TRBJ2-1	.	16	TGTGCCAGCAGTGGTTCCAGTAGCGGGACCCACGGGGAGCAGTTCTTC	CASSGSSSGTHGEQFF
TRBV5-1	TRBD1	TRBJ2-1	.	15	TGCGCCAGCAGGTTAGACAGGGGCCCTAGGGATGAGCAGTTCTTC	CASRLDRGPRDEQFF
TRBV21-1	.	TRBJ2-1	.	11	TGTGCCAGCAGCTACCTAGCGGGCAAGGTCTTC	CASSYLAGKVF
TRBV6-5	TRBD2	TRBJ2-7	.	15	TGTGCCAGCAGTTACGTAGCGGGACCCGGCCACGAGCAGTACTTC	CASSYVAGPGHEQYF
TRBV28	TRBD1	TRBJ1-4	few	15	TGTGCCAGCAGTTTGGGGGGACAGCAGAATGAAAAACTGTTTTTT	CASSLGGQQNEKLFF
TRBV4-3	.	TRBJ2-7	.	16	TGCGCCAGCAGTCTCGGGGGAGGACGGGATTCTTACGAGCAGTACTTC	CASSLGGGRDSYEQYF
TRBV5-4	.	TRBJ2-6	.	19	TGTGCCAGCAGCGTACTTGGGGTACAGGGCGCTTCTGGGGCCAACGGCCTGACTTTC	CASSVLGVQGASGANGLTF
TRBV25-1	.	TRBJ2-1	.	13	TGTGCCAGCAATTTACTAGCTACGAATGAGCAGTTCTTC	CASNLLATNEQFF
TRBV4-3	.	TRBJ1-3	few	18	TGCGCCAGCAGCCAAGACCCGCCGAGGCCGCGCTCTGGAAACACCATATATTTT	CASSQDPPRPRSGNTIYF
TRBV7-2	TRBD1	TRBJ1-1	.	13	TGTGCCAGCTCTCAGCTCCGGGACAGGGGGCTTTATTTC	CASSQLRDRGLYF
TRBV5-1	TRBD2	TRBJ2-1	.	17	TGCGCCAGCAGTCCGACCCCGAGACTAGCGGGGTACAATGAGCAGTTCTTC	CASSPTPRLAGYNEQFF
TRBV5-6	TRBD2	TRBJ2-1	.	15	TGTGCCAGCAGCTTAAGAGTAGCGGGAGGTTCTGAGCAGTTCTTC	CASSLRVAGGSEQFF
TRBV7-2	.	TRBJ2-2	.	13	TGTGCCAGCAGCTTCACACAGGCCGGGGAGCTGTTTTTT	CASSFTQAGELFF
TRBV28	.	TRBJ2-5	.	15	TGTGCCAGCCACTCCCGGGACCCAGGGGAAGAGACCCAGTACTTC	CASHSRDPGEETQYF
TRBV13	TRBD2	TRBJ2-7	large	16	TGTGCCAGCAGCTTAAGACTAGCGGGAGCACCCTACGAGCAGTACTTC	CASSLRLAGAPYEQYF
TRBV6-1	.	TRBJ2-3	.	13	TGTGCCAGCGGGCAGGCATACACAGATACGCAGTATTTT	CASGQAYTDTQYF